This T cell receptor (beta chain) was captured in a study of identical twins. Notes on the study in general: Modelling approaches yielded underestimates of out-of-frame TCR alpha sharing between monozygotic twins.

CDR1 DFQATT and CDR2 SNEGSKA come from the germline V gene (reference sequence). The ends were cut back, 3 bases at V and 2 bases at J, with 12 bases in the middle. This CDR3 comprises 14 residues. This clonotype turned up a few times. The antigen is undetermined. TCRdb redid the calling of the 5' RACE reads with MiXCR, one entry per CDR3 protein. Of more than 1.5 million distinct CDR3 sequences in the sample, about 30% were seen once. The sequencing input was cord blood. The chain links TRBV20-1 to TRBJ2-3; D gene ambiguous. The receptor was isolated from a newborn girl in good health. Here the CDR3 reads CSASQGPDTDTQYF. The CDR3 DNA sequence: TGCAGTGCTAGCCAAGGGCCCGACACAGATACGCAGTATTTT.